The source of this T cell receptor beta chain is a study of cytomegalovirus exposure and HLA in healthy donors. Findings and limits, study-wide: Most sequenced TCRs were rare (though some public TCRs occurred in many donors). A list of roughly 160 TCR beta chains associated with cytomegalovirus was given. Confirmation was obtained in vitro that a few CMV-associated chains are specific for CMV antigens. Reports credit the classifier with highly specific, highly sensitive diagnosis of cytomegalovirus status.

This table comes from immunoSEQ multiplex PCR, and its TCRdb copy is limited to in-frame clones, with some not included. The top ten hold about 3% of the sample, which has under 200,000 clones, about 89% seen once. The CDR3 sequence is 15 residues long. Trimming removed 4 bases from V and 5 bases from J; junction bases left unmatched: 5. Germline V lookup: CDR1 SGHNT, CDR2 YYREEE (reference sequence). As for this clone: Its antigen remains unidentified.

The sequencing sample was made of PBMCs. The TCR was taken from a woman between 18 and 29 years old in good health and CMV-seropositive. This rearrangement joins TRBV5-4 to TRBJ1-4; 10 bases are shared with TRBD1. This chain's CDR3 is CASSRSGQGNEKLFF. CDR3 nucleotide sequence: TGTGCCAGCAGCCGATCGGGACAGGGGAATGAAAAACTGTTTTTT.